The T cell receptor (beta chain) under discussion was sequenced for a study of blood T cell repertoires in COVID-19 (dated by TCRdb to about 2020). Broadly, across the study: The collaborator samples originated in the United States, Italy and Spain and spanned the acute and convalescent phases of COVID-19. The prospective study material was composed of cDNA or gDNA derived from T cells, B-cell-depleted T cells, or PBMCs. Deeply sampled blood TCRbeta repertoires from subjects exposed to, actively infected with, or recovered from COVID-19 were included in the dataset. The repertoires were released in a freely available public database meant as a resource for research on the immune response to SARS-CoV-2. Samples came from the ongoing ImmuneRACE study (first 160 participants) plus 1,254 subjects from 6 global collaborators. Sample metadata almost always included a de-identified subject ID, COVID-19 status, age in years and sex. Where available, HLA class I and class II types were taken from metadata supplied by the sample provider and were not determined by assay-based typing.

The junction shows trimming of 8 bases on V and 1 base on J, and the gene matches do not reach 1 base of it. Inclusive of the bounding cysteine and phenylalanine, the CDR3 is 13 residues long. The sequence is cut down to CDR3 DNA, 39 bases in frame from base 1. Taken from the germline V gene, the CDR1 and CDR2 loops are ENHRY and SYGVKD. Each collaborating institution followed its own protocols to collect whole blood in K2EDTA tubes. For TCRbeta analysis, collaborators shipped samples as frozen whole blood, isolated PBMCs, or DNA extracted from either of those sample types. The study at large found these results: The quantity of clinical and demographic metadata differed by source and by participant and was supplied without curation.

TCRbeta CDR3 regions were amplified from genomic DNA using the immunoSEQ Assay, a bias-controlled multiplex PCR. In the authors' own workflow: The number of nucleated cells in each sample was estimated from the amplification of reference gene primers within the assay. Sequence reads were collapsed and filtered to measure the absolute abundance of every unique TCRbeta CDR3 rearrangement. For each sample, productive Simpson clonality was calculated as the square root of Simpson's diversity index across productive rearrangements. Entries here come from immuneACCESS through TCRdb and include only in-frame sequences with V and J called. Some clones fail to appear in such tables; in the studies checked, an unresolved V gene covers under half of the shortfall, and the cause of the remainder is unknown. Clone size and the V and J calls come from that table; the DNA yielded D and trimming. The sample table contains approximately 170,000 clones; only one count was recorded for 80% to 90% of them. The ten top clones hold about 11% of the sample.

With respect to this clone: Its antigen has not been determined. Within one base of it there is no much larger clone, and no base qualities were kept.

The clonotype comes from a human donor in a cohort sampled during active COVID-19. The chain joins TRBV10-3 to TRBJ2-7, and TRBD1 aligns with 11 junction nucleotides. Sequencing used peripheral blood. This receptor has the CDR3 CAIGQGASYEQYF. The nucleotide sequence is given as TGTGCCATCGGACAGGGGGCTTCCTACGAGCAGTACTTC.